Listed below are T cell receptor beta chains from one sample, sequenced in a study of T-cell memory formation after mild COVID-19. TCRdb called the 5' RACE reads again in MiXCR, with one record for every CDR3 protein. This table holds just under 150,000 distinct CDR3 sequences, approximately 21% found once. Source material: PBMCs or a T cell subset sorted from them (not recorded which). The receptor set was obtained from an adult woman who had mild COVID-19 (a few samples of this study predate the infection). Cell type and time point are not known. Each CDR3 is given with its conserved first and last residue. Fields, in order: clone size, D gene, V gene, J gene, CDR3 protein, CDR3 DNA. A D gene is named only where the DNA matches it firmly. Rows give clone size only sometimes, using once, few, many, or a class for an expanded clone.

>-|TRBD2|TRBV24-1|TRBJ2-3
CATSESGSGTDTQYF
TGTGCCACCAGTGAGAGCGGGAGCGGCACAGATACGCAGTATTTT
>few|-|TRBV5-1|TRBJ1-6
CASSSGASSYNSPLHF
TGCGCCAGCAGCTCTGGGGCGAGCTCCTATAATTCACCCCTCCACTTT
>few|TRBD2|TRBV7-2|TRBJ2-3
CASSLALASGGDQGTQYF
TGTGCCAGCAGCTTAGCCTTGGCTAGCGGGGGGGACCAAGGTACGCAGTATTTT
>few|-|TRBV7-6|TRBJ1-5
CASSLARGQPQHF
TGTGCCAGCAGCTTAGCGAGGGGTCAGCCCCAGCATTTT
>many|-|TRBV11-3|TRBJ2-5
CASSPIQETQYF
TGTGCCAGCAGCCCTATTCAGGAGACCCAGTACTTC
>few|-|TRBV12-3/TRBV12-4|TRBJ1-5
CASSRSGRSNQPQHF
TGTGCCAGCAGCAGAAGTGGAAGAAGCAATCAGCCCCAGCATTTT
>few|-|TRBV7-2|TRBJ2-2
CASSPSRTGANTGELFF
TGTGCCAGCAGCCCCAGCAGGACGGGGGCTAACACCGGGGAGCTGTTTTTT
>few|-|TRBV12-3/TRBV12-4|TRBJ2-5
CASSTRSTQETQYF
TGTGCCAGCAGTACCAGGTCGACTCAAGAGACCCAGTACTTC
>-|-|TRBV18|TRBJ2-1
CASSPLGGGSYNEQFF
TGTGCCAGCTCACCATTAGGGGGGGGATCCTACAATGAGCAGTTCTTC
>-|TRBD1|TRBV6-5|TRBJ2-7
CASSQRQGGSNEQYF
TGTGCCAGCAGTCAGCGACAGGGGGGGTCCAACGAGCAGTACTTC
>few|-|TRBV9|TRBJ1-2
CASSAPWGASGYTF
TGTGCCAGCAGCGCCCCTTGGGGGGCGTCTGGCTACACCTTC
>few|TRBD2|TRBV4-1|TRBJ2-5
CASSQDSSGGAGQTQYF
TGCGCCAGCAGCCAAGACAGTAGCGGGGGGGCGGGCCAGACCCAGTACTTC
>few|-|TRBV9|TRBJ2-6
CASSVEGTGANVLTF
TGTGCCAGCAGCGTAGAGGGGACTGGGGCCAACGTCCTGACTTTC
>-|-|TRBV6-2/TRBV6-3|TRBJ2-1
CASKGLAKNEQFF
TGTGCCAGCAAGGGGCTAGCCAAGAATGAGCAGTTCTTC
>few|-|TRBV20-1|TRBJ2-5
CSARENPRQETQYF
TGCAGTGCTAGAGAGAACCCTAGGCAAGAGACCCAGTACTTC
>few|-|TRBV4-3|TRBJ2-3
CASSQGLSGTDTQYF
TGCGCCAGCAGCCAAGGACTCTCGGGCACAGATACGCAGTATTTT
>-|-|TRBV7-8|TRBJ2-2
CASSSEITGELFF
TGTGCCAGCAGCTCCGAGATTACCGGGGAGCTGTTTTTT
>many|-|TRBV29-1|TRBJ2-7
CSVSGRTYEQYF
TGCAGCGTTTCCGGACGAACCTACGAGCAGTACTTC
>few|-|TRBV6-6|TRBJ2-7
CASRLPGRGGHEQYF
TGTGCCAGCAGATTACCCGGCAGGGGCGGGCACGAGCAGTACTTC
>many|TRBD2|TRBV5-1|TRBJ2-1
CATRFGLAGTNEQFF
TGCGCCACCAGGTTTGGACTAGCGGGAACCAATGAGCAGTTCTTC
>few|TRBD1|TRBV5-6|TRBJ2-6
CASSLPTGAGANVLTF
TGTGCCAGCAGCCTGCCGACAGGGGCCGGGGCCAACGTCCTGACTTTC
>few|-|TRBV3-1|TRBJ2-5
CASSQGRVAETQYF
TGTGCCAGCAGCCAGGGCCGGGTAGCGGAGACCCAGTACTTC